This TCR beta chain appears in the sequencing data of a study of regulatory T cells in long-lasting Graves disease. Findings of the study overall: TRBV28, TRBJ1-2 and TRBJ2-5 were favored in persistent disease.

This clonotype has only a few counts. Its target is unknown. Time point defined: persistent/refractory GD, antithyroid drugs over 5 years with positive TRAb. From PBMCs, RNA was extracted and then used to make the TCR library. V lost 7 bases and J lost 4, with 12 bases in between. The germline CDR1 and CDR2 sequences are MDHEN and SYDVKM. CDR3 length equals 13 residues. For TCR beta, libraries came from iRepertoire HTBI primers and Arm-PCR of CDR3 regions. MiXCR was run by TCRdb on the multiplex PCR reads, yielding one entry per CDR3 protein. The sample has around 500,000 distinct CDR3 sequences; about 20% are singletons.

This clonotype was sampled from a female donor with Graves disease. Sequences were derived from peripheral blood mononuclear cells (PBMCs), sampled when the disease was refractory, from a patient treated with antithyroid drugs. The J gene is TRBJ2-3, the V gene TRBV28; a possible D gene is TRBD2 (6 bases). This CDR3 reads CASNRLVADTQYF. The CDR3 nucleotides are TGTGCCAGCAATAGACTAGTTGCAGATACGCAGTATTTT.